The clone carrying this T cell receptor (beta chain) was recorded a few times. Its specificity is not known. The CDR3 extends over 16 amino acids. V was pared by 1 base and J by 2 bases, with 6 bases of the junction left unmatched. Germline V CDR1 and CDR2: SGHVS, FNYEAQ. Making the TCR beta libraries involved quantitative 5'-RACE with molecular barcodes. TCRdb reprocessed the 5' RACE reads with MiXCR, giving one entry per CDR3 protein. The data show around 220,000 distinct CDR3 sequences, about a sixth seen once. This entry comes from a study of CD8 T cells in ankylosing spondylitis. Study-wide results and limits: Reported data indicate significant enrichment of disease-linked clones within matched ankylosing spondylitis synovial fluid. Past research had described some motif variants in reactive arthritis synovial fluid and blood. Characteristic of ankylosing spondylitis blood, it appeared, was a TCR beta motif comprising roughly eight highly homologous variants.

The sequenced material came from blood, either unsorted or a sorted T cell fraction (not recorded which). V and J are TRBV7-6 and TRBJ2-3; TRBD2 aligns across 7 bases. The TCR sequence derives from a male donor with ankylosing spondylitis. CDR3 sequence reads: CASSLDPGLPTDTQYF. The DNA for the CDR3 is TGTGCCAGCAGCTTAGATCCGGGACTACCCACAGATACGCAGTATTTT.